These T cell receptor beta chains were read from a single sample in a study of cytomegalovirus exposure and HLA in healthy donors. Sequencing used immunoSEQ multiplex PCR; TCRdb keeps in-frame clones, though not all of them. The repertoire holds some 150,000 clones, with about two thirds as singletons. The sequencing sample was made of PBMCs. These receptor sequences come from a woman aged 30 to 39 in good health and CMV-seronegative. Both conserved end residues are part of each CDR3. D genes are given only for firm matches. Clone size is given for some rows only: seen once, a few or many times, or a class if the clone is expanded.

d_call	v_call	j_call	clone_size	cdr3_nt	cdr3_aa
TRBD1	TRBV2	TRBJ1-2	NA	TGTGCCAGCAGTGAACAGGGGGCCTTCTATGGCTACACCTTC	CASSEQGAFYGYTF
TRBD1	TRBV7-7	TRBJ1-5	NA	TGTGCCAGCAGCTTAGGACAGGGACAGCCCCAGCATTTT	CASSLGQGQPQHF
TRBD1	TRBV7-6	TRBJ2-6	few	TGTGCCAGCAGCACTTACAGGGGACCTAGCTCTGGGGCCAACGTCCTGACTTTC	CASSTYRGPSSGANVLTF
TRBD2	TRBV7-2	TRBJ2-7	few	TGTGCCAGCAGCTTATCAATAGCGGGAATCTACGAGCAGTACTTC	CASSLSIAGIYEQYF
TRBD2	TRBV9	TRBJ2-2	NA	TGTGCCAGCAGCACCCGGACTAGCCCCGGGGAGCTGTTTTTT	CASSTRTSPGELFF
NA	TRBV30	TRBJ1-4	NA	TGTGCCTGGAACAGGGATGTGAATGGTGAAAAACTGTTTTTT	CAWNRDVNGEKLFF
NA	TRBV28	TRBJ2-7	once	TGTGCCAGCAGTTTACCGGGCTACGAGCAGTACTTC	CASSLPGYEQYF
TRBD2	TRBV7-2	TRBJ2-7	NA	TGTGCCAGCAGCCGGACTAGCGGGACCTCCTACGAGCAGTACTTC	CASSRTSGTSYEQYF
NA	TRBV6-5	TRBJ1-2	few	TGTGCCAGCAGTAAGACAACTAACTATGGCTACACCTTC	CASSKTTNYGYTF
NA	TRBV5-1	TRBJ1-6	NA	TGCGCCAGCAGCTTGGTAACGGGTCGCTACCCTTCACCCCTCCACTTT	CASSLVTGRYPSPLHF
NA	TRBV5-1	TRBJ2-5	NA	TGCGCCAGCAGCTTGGAAAGGAGAGAGACCCAGTACTTC	CASSLERRETQYF
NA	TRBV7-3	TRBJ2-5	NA	TGTGCCAGCAGCTCGGGACACAGGGAGACCCAGTACTTC	CASSSGHRETQYF
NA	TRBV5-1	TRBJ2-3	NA	TGCGCCAGCAGCTTGGTAGGCACAGATACGCAGTATTTT	CASSLVGTDTQYF
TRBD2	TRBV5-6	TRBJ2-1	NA	TGTGCCAGCAGCCCAATAGCGGGAGGGCTAAGCTCCTACAATGAGCAGTTCTTC	CASSPIAGGLSSYNEQFF
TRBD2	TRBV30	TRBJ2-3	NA	TGTGCCTGGAGGAAGGCTAGCGGGGCAGATACGCAGTATTTT	CAWRKASGADTQYF
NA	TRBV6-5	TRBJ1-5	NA	TGTGCCAGCAGCCAAAACAGGGTTCCAAATCAGCCCCAGCATTTT	CASSQNRVPNQPQHF
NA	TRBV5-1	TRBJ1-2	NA	TGCGCCAGCAGCTTGGGGCGGGGGAGACTCTATGGCTACACCTTC	CASSLGRGRLYGYTF
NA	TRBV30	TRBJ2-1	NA	TGTGCCTGGAGTCCTAGACTCGACAATGAGCAGTTCTTC	CAWSPRLDNEQFF
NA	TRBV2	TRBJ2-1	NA	TGTGCCAGCAGTGACTCCCCCTCCTACAATGAGCAGTTCTTC	CASSDSPSYNEQFF
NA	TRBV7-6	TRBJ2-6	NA	TGTGCCAGCAGCTCCCTCGTATCTGGGGCCAACGTCCTGACTTTC	CASSSLVSGANVLTF
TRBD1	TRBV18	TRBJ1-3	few	TGTGCCAGCTCATCGGGACAGGGCCTCTCTGGAAACACCATATATTTT	CASSSGQGLSGNTIYF
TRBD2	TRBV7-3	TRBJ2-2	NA	TGTGCCAGCAGCTCACAGGGACTAGCGAGCACCGGGGAGCTGTTTTTT	CASSSQGLASTGELFF
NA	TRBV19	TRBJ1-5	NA	TGTGCCAGTAGTATAGTCCCGGGGGGGTATCAGCCCCAGCATTTT	CASSIVPGGYQPQHF
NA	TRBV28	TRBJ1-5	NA	TGTGCCAGCAGTGTGGGGGGGCGAGTCAATCAGCCCCAGCATTTT	CASSVGGRVNQPQHF
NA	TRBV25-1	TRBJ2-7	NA	TGTGCCAGCAGTCCAGCAAGCGGGTATGACTACGAGCAGTACTTC	CASSPASGYDYEQYF
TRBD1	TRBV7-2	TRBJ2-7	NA	TGTGCCAGCAGCTTAGATCGGGGACAGGGGGCCTTCGAGCAGTACTTC	CASSLDRGQGAFEQYF
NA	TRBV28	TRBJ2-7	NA	TGTGCCAGCAGTCCCCCGGGACTCCGCATCGAGCAGTACTTC	CASSPPGLRIEQYF
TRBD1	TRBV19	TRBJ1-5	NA	TGTGCCAGTAGTATGGCAGGGGGCCGGCAGCCCCAGCATTTT	CASSMAGGRQPQHF
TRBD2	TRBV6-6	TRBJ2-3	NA	TGTGCCACGGTTCGCGGGGGGGGTACAGATACGCAGTATTTT	CATVRGGGTDTQYF
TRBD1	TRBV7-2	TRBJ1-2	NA	TGTGCCAGCAGCCCTCGGGGACAGGGAGGCCTACTCGATGGCTACACCTTC	CASSPRGQGGLLDGYTF
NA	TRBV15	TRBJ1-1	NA	TGTGCCACCAGCAGAGGCCAGGGTACTGAAGCTTTCTTT	CATSRGQGTEAFF